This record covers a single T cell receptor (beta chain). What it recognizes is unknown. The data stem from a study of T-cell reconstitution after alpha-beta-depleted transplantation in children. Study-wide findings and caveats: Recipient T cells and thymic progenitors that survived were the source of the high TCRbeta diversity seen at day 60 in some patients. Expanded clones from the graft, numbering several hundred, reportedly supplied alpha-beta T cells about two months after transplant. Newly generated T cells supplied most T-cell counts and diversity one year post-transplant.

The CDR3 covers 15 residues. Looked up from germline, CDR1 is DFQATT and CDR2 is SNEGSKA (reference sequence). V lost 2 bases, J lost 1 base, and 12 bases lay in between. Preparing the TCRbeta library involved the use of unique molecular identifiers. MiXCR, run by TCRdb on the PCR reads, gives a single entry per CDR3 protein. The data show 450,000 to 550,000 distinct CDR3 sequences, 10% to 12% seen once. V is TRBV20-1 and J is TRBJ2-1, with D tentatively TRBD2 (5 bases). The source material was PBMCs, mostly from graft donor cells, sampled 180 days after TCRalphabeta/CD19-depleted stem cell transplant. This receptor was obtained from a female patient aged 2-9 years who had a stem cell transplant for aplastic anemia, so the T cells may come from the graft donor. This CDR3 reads CSARMASRSYNEQFF. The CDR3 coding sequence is TGCAGTGCTAGAATGGCTAGCCGATCCTACAATGAGCAGTTCTTC.